This T cell receptor beta chain was sequenced for a study of shared clonotypes between healthy human individuals. Notes on the study in general: With few donors, the genetic and exposure-history diversity represented was limited.

The assay was immunoSEQ multiplex PCR, and TCRdb's table has in-frame clones only and misses some. The sample holds 2 million to 2.5 million clones, less than 95% seen once. A word on this clone: The target antigen is unknown.

CDR3 length: 14 residues. Trimming pared 2 bases from V and 7 bases from J, leaving 14 bases between. Germline V lookup: CDR1 MNHEY, CDR2 SMNVEV (reference sequence). Naive CD8 isolation took CD45RO-negative cells positively selected for CCR7 and excluded terminally differentiated effector memory CD45RA+ cells. Every donor, a Caucasian adult, lived in Nashville, Tennessee. The clonotype originates from a man aged 18 to 30 in good health. The material sequenced was naive CD8+ T cells sorted from blood. V is TRBV27 and J is TRBJ1-2; no firm D call. For the CDR3, the DNA is TGTGCCAGCAGTTTAGGACCCAGATTCCTTGGCTACACCTTC. It specifies CASSLGPRFLGYTF.